Listed here are 23 T cell receptor beta chains from one sample, sequenced in a study of shared clonotypes between healthy human individuals. Assay: immunoSEQ multiplex PCR; the TCRdb copy retains only in-frame clones and omits some. Here the sample spans roughly 2,500,000 clones, 93% being singletons. Sample: naive CD4+ T cells from PBMCs. Described subset: CD45RA+ positively selected. The source is a man aged 18 to 30 in good health. Some clones in this sample may be carry-over from other donors' samples.

This rearrangement joins TRBV29-1 to TRBJ2-7; D is unclear. Trimming removed 6 bases at V and 5 bases at J, with 14 bases between. CDR1 and CDR2 from the germline V gene are SQVTM and ANQGSEA. The CDR3 extends over 12 amino acids. The CDR3 DNA sequence: TGCAGCGTACAAGGGATTTTGGACGAGCAGTACTTC. It translates to CSVQGILDEQYF.

The chain is built from TRBV5-8 and TRBJ1-3; D gene unclear. Trimming pared 1 base from V and 0 bases from J, leaving 20 bases between. The CDR3 consists of 19 residues. Germline V gene sequence: CDR1 SGHTS, CDR2 YDEGEE. CDR3 nucleotide sequence: TGTGCCAGCAGCTTGCGTCCCGCTCGGCGGAGAAGCTCTGGAAACACCATATATTTT. This sequence encodes CASSLRPARRRSSGNTIYF.

The gene calls are TRBV10-3 and TRBJ2-1; TRBD2 matches 7 bases. Germline CDR1 reads ENHRY; CDR2 reads SYGVKD. J lost 0 bases, V lost 7 bases, and 9 bases had no gene match. The CDR3 consists of 16 residues. The CDR3 nucleotides are TGTGCCATCATTCCCGGGACTACCAGCTCCTACAATGAGCAGTTCTTC. It is translated as CAIIPGTTSSYNEQFF.

The rearrangement joins TRBV6-5 to TRBJ1-3; D is undetermined. The germline V gene encodes CDR1 MNHEY and CDR2 SVGAGI. The CDR3 has 16 residues. Trimming removed 0 bases from V and 5 bases from J, with 14 bases in between. As DNA, the CDR3 is TGTGCCAGCAGTTACTCGCGGCCTAGCGGTCGAAACACCATATATTTT. It specifies CASSYSRPSGRNTIYF.

This rearrangement joins TRBV4-1 to TRBJ1-2; 7 bases are a match to TRBD1. Trimming cost V 7 bases and J 9 bases; bases outside gene matches: 8. Germline V gives CDR1 MGHRA, CDR2 YSYEKL. The CDR3 is 12 amino acids. The CDR3 protein is CASNQGTASYTF. The CDR3 nucleotides read TGCGCCAGCAACCAGGGGACAGCTAGCTACACCTTC.

CDR3 residues: CASSLAGSVITYNEQFF. The CDR3 nucleotides are TGTGCCAGCAGCTTAGCGGGTAGCGTTATCACCTACAATGAGCAGTTCTTC. V gene TRBV7-2 combines with J gene TRBJ2-1; D might be TRBD2 (5 bases). CDR1 is SGHTA, CDR2 FQGNSA, per germline. This CDR3 is built from 17 residues. V was clipped by 0 bases and J by 2 bases, with 14 bases between them.

With respect to this clone: Other DNA sequences in the sample encode the same CDR3. This chain joins TRBV18 and TRBJ2-1; TRBD1 or TRBD2 may be the D gene (5 bases each). This CDR3 is 15 amino acids long. Germline CDR1 is KGHSH and CDR2 is LQKENI. The germline V and J ends were trimmed by 6 bases and 2 bases, with 14 bases remaining between them. The CDR3 loop is CASSPSQGTYNEQFF. Written as DNA, the CDR3 is TGTGCCAGCTCCCCTAGCCAGGGCACCTACAATGAGCAGTTCTTC.

This chain joins TRBV28 and TRBJ1-5, with 11 nucleotides matching TRBD1. Looked up from germline, CDR1 is MDHEN and CDR2 is SYDVKM. This CDR3 spans 15 amino acids. The J segment lost 6 bases and the V segment lost 8 bases, leaving 9 bases of the junction unmatched. The CDR3 DNA reads TGTGCCAGCGAAAGGGGGGGACAGGGGGTTCAGCCCCAGCATTTT. Translated: CASERGGQGVQPQHF. The variable domain in full, completed from reference TRBV28 and TRBJ1-5, reads DVKVTQSSRYLVKRTGEKVFLECVQDMDHENMFWYRQDPGLGLRLIYFSYDVKMKEKGDIPEGYSVSREKKERFSLILESASTNQTSMYLCASERGGQGVQPQHFGDGTRLSIL.

The V call is TRBV19, the J call TRBJ1-3; D remains unclear. The germline V gene has CDR1 LNHDA and CDR2 SQIVND (reference sequence). CDR3 length equals 15 residues. Deletions cut 2 bases from V and 0 bases from J, with 8 bases between. Here the CDR3 DNA reads TGTGCCAGTAGTATACGGAAAAGCTCTGGAAACACCATATATTTT. As protein: CASSIRKSSGNTIYF.

The chain couples TRBV18 to TRBJ2-7; D is unclear. Germline CDR1 KGHSH, CDR2 LQKENI. The germline V and J ends were trimmed by 2 bases and 4 bases, with 12 bases remaining between them. CDR3 size: 14 residues. In DNA form, the CDR3 reads TGTGCCAGCTCACCAAACCCTACCTTATACGAGCAGTACTTC. Protein: CASSPNPTLYEQYF.

The V call is TRBV7-2, the J call TRBJ2-4, with TRBD2 matching 8 bases. The junction had 5 bases not matched to a gene; V was cut back by 1 base and J by 6 bases. The CDR3 contains 15 residues. CDR1 is SGHTA, CDR2 FQGNSA, per germline. CDR3 DNA sequence: TGTGCCAGCAGCTTAGTGGGACTAGTTGGAAACATTCAGTACTTC. Its translation is CASSLVGLVGNIQYF.

The chain combines TRBV2 with TRBJ1-4; the D gene is possibly TRBD1 (5 bases). CDR3 length: 15 residues. Trimming took off 3 bases at V and 8 bases at J, with 16 bases between the two ends. Germline CDR1 is SNHLY and CDR2 is FYNNEI. CDR3 nucleotide sequence: TGTGCCAGCAGTGAGCAGGGAGCAGTAGGCGAAAAACTGTTTTTT. The encoded protein is CASSEQGAVGEKLFF.

The V gene is TRBV30, the J gene TRBJ2-7; no clear D gene. Trimming cost V 4 bases and J 6 bases, with 22 bases left between them. The germline V gene has CDR1 GTSNPN and CDR2 SVGIG (reference sequence). This CDR3 is built from 15 residues. CDR3 nucleotide sequence: TGTGCCTGGACTCCGGCGAGCCTTGGTGGGGTCGAGCAGTACTTC. It specifies CAWTPASLGGVEQYF.

This sequence joins TRBV5-4 and TRBJ1-4; 7 nucleotides line up with TRBD1. The CDR3 runs 15 residues. The V and J ends lost 5 bases and 4 bases, in that order; junction bases with no gene match: 8. The germline CDR1 and CDR2 sequences are SGHNT and YYREEE (reference sequence). CDR3 protein: CASSRGQTINEKLFF. In DNA, the CDR3 is TGTGCCAGCAGTAGGGGGCAGACGATTAATGAAAAACTGTTTTTT.

This chain links TRBV19 with TRBJ2-7; 8 nucleotides match TRBD1. The CDR3 has 14 residues. The germline CDR1 and CDR2 sequences are LNHDA and SQIVND (reference sequence). V lost 3 bases, J lost 3 bases, and 4 bases stayed unmatched. The CDR3 DNA is TGTGCCAGTAGTATGACCAGGGGGCTCTACGAGCAGTACTTC. This sequence encodes CASSMTRGLYEQYF. The complete variable domain, with remaining parts taken from reference TRBV19 and TRBJ2-7, reads DGGITQSPKYLFRKEGQNVTLSCEQNLNHDAMYWYRQDPGQGLRLIYYSQIVNDFQKGDIAEGYSVSREKKESFPLTVTSAQKNPTAFYLCASSMTRGLYEQYFGPGTRLTVT.

V and J are TRBV2 and TRBJ1-2; D not resolved. V was clipped by 7 bases and J by 6 bases, with 15 bases between them. Germline loops: CDR1 SNHLY, CDR2 FYNNEI. This CDR3 contains 13 residues. CDR3 residues: CASNSDSRDGYTF. CDR3 nucleotides: TGTGCCAGCAATAGCGACTCCCGTGATGGCTACACCTTC.

The chain recombines TRBV18 with TRBJ1-4, with 8 bases aligning to TRBD1. J gave up 7 bases and V 3 bases, and 7 bases lay outside the gene matches. The length of the CDR3 is 15 residues. Germline CDR1 and CDR2: KGHSH and LQKENI. DNA of the CDR3: TGTGCCAGCTCACCTCGGACAGGGAGCGGTGAAAAACTGTTTTTT. It encodes CASSPRTGSGEKLFF.

CDR3 coding DNA: TGCGCCAGCAGCTTGGGCAGGTACCCTATCAACACTGAAGCTTTCTTT. Protein sequence: CASSLGRYPINTEAFF. The rearrangement links TRBV5-1 to TRBJ1-1; no firm D call. Germline V gene lookup returns CDR1 SGHRS and CDR2 YFSETQ. This CDR3 spans 16 amino acids. Trimming pared 0 bases from V and 2 bases from J, leaving 14 bases between.

The chain employs TRBV29-1 and TRBJ2-5; tentative D call: TRBD2 (6 bases). V gave up 6 bases and J gave up 5 bases, with 13 bases separating them. The CDR3 is made up of 12 amino acids. Germline V lookup: CDR1 SQVTM, CDR2 ANQGSEA. The CDR3 DNA is TGCAGCGTGCGGCCCAGCGGGGAGACCCAGTACTTC. It encodes CSVRPSGETQYF.

Only one count was recorded for this clone. This chain uses TRBV29-1 with TRBJ2-3; no firm D call. Germline CDR1 and CDR2: SQVTM and ANQGSEA. The V and J ends lost 3 bases and 6 bases respectively, with 13 bases between them. The CDR3 runs 13 residues. The CDR3: CSVDRLLSDTQYF. CDR3 nucleotide sequence: TGCAGCGTTGACCGGCTTTTGAGCGATACGCAGTATTTT.

J is TRBJ2-2 and V is TRBV5-1; the match to TRBD1 covers 12 bases. The germline CDR1 and CDR2 sequences are SGHRS and YFSETQ. This CDR3 comprises 16 residues. Trimming removed 4 bases from V and 4 bases from J; junction bases left unmatched: 5. In DNA, the CDR3 is TGCGCCAGCAGCGTGGGGACAGGGGGCCTCACCGGGGAGCTGTTTTTT. This codes for CASSVGTGGLTGELFF.

This chain uses TRBV19 with TRBJ2-7; 7 bases line up with TRBD2. V shed 1 base and J 1 base; nucleotides not matched to a gene: 4. This CDR3 contains 15 residues. Germline-derived CDR1 and CDR2 are LNHDA and SQIVND (reference sequence). In DNA form, the CDR3 reads TGTGCCAGTAGTATAGTGGCGGGGGTATCCTACGAGCAGTACTTC. As protein: CASSIVAGVSYEQYF.

With respect to this clone: The same CDR3 arises from other DNA sequences in this sample as well. The rearrangement links TRBV4-1 to TRBJ2-3, with 14 bases fitting TRBD2. The CDR3 sequence is 16 residues long. CDR1 and CDR2 from the germline V gene are MGHRA and YSYEKL. Unmatched junction bases numbered 3, after V lost 2 bases and J lost 5 bases. CDR3 coding DNA: TGCGCCAGCAGCCAACCGACTAGCGGGAGGGGAGATACGCAGTATTTT. Its protein product is CASSQPTSGRGDTQYF.